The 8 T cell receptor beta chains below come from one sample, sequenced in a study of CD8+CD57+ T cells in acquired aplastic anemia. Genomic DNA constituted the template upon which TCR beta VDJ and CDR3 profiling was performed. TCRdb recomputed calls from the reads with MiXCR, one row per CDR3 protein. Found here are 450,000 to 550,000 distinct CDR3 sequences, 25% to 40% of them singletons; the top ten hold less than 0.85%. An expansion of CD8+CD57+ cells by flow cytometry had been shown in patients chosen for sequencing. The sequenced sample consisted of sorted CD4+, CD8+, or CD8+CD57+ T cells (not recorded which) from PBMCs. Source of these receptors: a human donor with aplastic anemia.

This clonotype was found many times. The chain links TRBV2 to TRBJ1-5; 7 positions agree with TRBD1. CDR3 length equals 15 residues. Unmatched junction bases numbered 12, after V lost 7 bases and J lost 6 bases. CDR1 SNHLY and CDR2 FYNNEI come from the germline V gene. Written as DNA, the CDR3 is TGTGCCAGCAATCCGGACAGGAATCAAGGTCAGCCCCAGCATTTT. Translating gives CASNPDRNQGQPQHF. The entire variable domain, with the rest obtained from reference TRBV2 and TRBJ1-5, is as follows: EPEVTQTPSHQVTQMGQEVILRCVPISNHLYFYWYRQILGQKVEFLVSFYNNEISEKSEIFDDQFSVERPDGSNFTLKIRSTKLEDSAMYFCASNPDRNQGQPQHFGDGTRLSIL.

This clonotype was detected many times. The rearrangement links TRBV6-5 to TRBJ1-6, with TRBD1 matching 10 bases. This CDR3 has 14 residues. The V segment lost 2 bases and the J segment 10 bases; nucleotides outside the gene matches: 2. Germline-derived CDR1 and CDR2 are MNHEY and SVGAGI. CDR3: CASSYGTGDSPLHF. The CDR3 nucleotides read TGTGCCAGCAGTTACGGGACAGGGGACTCACCCCTCCACTTT.

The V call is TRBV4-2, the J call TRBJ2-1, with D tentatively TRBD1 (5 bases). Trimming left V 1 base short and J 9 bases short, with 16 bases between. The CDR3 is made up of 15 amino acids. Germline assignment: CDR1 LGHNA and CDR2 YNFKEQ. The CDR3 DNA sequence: TGTGCCAGCAGCCAAGGGTCCCAGGGAAACGGTGAGCAGTTCTTC. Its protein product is CASSQGSQGNGEQFF.

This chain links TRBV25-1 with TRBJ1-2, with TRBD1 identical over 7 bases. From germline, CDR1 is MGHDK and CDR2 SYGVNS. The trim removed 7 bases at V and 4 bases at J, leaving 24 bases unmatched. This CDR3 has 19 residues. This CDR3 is CASTTPRGGTNSIRYGYTF. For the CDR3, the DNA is TGTGCCAGCACCACACCGAGAGGGGGCACGAACTCTATCCGCTATGGCTACACCTTC.

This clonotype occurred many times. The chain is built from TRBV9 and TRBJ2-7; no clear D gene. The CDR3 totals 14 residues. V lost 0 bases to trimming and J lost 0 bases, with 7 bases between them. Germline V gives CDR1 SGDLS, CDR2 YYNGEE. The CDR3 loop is CASSVGSYSYEQYF. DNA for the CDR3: TGTGCCAGCAGCGTAGGGTCCTACTCCTACGAGCAGTACTTC.

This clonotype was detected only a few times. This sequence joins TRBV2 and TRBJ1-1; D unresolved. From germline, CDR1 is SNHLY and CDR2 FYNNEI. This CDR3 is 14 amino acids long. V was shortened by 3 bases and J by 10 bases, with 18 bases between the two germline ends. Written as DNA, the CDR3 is TGTGCCAGCAGTGACGAGATGGCTCAAGTTTCAGCTTTCTTT. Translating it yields CASSDEMAQVSAFF.

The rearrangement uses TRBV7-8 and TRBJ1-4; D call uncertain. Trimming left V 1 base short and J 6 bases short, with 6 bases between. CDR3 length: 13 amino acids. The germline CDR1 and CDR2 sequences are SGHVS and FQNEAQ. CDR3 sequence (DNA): TGTGCCAGCAGCTTAGGGGTCTATGAAAAACTGTTTTTT. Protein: CASSLGVYEKLFF.

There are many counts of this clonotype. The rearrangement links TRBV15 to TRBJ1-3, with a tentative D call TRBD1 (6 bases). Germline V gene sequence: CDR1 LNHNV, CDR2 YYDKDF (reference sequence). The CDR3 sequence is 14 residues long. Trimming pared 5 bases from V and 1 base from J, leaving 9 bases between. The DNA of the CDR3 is TGTGCCACCAGCCGCGACAGGTCTGGAAACACCATATATTTT. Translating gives CATSRDRSGNTIYF.